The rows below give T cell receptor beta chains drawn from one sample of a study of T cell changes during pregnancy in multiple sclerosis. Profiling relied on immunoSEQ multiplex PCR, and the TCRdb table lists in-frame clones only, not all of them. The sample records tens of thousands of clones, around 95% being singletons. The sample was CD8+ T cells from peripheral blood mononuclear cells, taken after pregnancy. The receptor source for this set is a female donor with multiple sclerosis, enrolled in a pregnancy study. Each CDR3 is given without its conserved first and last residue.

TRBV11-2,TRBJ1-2,ASSRTGDRSGYT
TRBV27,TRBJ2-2,ASTNTGELF
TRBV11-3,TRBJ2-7,ASTLPPDSHEQY
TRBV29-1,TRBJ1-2,SVEVMTGNYGYT
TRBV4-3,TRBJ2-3,ASSHSTTAPLTDTQY
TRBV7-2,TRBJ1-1,ASSLGSGGNTEAF
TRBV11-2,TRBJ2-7,ASSSPSDRAYEQY
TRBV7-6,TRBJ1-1,ASSIGDTGTEAF
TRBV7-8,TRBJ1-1,ASSTGTGLNTEAF
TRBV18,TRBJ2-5,ASSPGGGSQETQY
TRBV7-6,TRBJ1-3,ASSYGGNSGNTIY
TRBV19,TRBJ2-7,ASTHRGLAGPSFPYEQY
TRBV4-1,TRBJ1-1,ASSHKDSLNTEAF
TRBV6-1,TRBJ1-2,ASRGGANYGYT
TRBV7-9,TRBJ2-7,ASSWSGLAGVEQY
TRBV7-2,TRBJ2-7,ASSASGGVAYEQY
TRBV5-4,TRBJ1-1,ASSLGVGTGREAF
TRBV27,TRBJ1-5,ASREGQAGNQPQH
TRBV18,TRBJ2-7,ASSPGQGHEQY
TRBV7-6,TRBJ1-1,ASSLTGLRNTEAF